This T cell receptor (beta chain) stems from a study of multiple sclerosis patients with progressive multifocal leukoencephalopathy. Overall study context: Longitudinal control samples came from natalizumab-treated multiple sclerosis patients without PML.

The germline V gene encodes CDR1 SNHLY and CDR2 FYNNEI. V was clipped by 5 bases and J by 8 bases; unmatched bases: 5. The CDR3 has 13 amino acids. As for time point: before natalizumab initiation. The repertoire was sequenced with immunoSEQ multiplex PCR; TCRdb's copy has only in-frame clones and lacks some. In the table there are roughly 30,000 clones, approximately 89% of which are singletons. The count of this clone is one. The antigen is not known. Points from the study as a whole: Clones expanded at PML were already present before and during natalizumab.

This chain joins TRBV2 and TRBJ1-5, with 8 positions matching TRBD1. This clonotype was obtained from a human donor with multiple sclerosis. Material: PBMCs. The CDR3 region is CASSQRTGKPQHF. In nucleotides, the CDR3 is TGTGCCAGCAGTCAACGGACAGGGAAGCCCCAGCATTTT.